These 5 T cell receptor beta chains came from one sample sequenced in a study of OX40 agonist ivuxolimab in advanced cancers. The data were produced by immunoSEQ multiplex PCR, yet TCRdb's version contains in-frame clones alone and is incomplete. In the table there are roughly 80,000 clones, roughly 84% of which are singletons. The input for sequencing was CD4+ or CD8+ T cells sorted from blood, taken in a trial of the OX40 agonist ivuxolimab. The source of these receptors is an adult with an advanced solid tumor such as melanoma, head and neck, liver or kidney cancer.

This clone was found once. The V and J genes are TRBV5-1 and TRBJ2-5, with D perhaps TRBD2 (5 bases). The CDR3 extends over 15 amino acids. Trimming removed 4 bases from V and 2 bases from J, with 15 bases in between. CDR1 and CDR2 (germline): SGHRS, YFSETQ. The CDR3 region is CASSPRDYTQETQYF. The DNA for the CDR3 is TGCGCCAGCAGCCCTCGCGACTATACACAAGAGACCCAGTACTTC.

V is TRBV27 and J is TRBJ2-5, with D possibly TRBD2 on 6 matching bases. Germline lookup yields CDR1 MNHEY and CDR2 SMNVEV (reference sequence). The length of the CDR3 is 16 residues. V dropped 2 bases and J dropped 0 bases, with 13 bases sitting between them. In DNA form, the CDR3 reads TGTGCCAGCAGTTTAGGGCTAGCGCCTTACCAAGAGACCCAGTACTTC. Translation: CASSLGLAPYQETQYF.

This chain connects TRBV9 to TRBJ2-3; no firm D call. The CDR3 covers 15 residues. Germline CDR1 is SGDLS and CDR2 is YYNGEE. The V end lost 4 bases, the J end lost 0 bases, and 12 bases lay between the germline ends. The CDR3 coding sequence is TGTGCCAGCAGCCCTGGTGGGCTTAGCACAGATACGCAGTATTTT. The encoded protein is CASSPGGLSTDTQYF.

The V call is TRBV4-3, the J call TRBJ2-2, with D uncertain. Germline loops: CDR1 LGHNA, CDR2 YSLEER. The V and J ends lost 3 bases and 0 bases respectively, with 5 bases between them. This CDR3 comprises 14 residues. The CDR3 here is CASSQLSNTGELFF. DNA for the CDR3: TGCGCCAGCAGCCAGTTATCGAACACCGGGGAGCTGTTTTTT.

The CDR3 region has the DNA TGTGCCAGCAGGACTGGGGCCAACGTCCTGACTTTC. It is translated as CASRTGANVLTF. The J gene is TRBJ2-6, the V gene TRBV6-5; D remains unclear. V was shortened by 6 bases and J by 2 bases, with 2 bases between the two germline ends. There are 12 residues in the CDR3. In germline, CDR1 is MNHEY, CDR2 SVGAGI.